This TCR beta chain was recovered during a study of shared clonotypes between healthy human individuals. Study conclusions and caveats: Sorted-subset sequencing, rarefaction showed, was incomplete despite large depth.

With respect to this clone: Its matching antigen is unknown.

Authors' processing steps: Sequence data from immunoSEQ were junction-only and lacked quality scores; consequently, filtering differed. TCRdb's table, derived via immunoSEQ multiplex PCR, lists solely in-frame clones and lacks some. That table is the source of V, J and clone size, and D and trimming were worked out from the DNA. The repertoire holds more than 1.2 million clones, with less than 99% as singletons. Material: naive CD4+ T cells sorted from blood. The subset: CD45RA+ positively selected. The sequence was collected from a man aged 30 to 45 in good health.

CDR3 protein: CASSFFAGGSADEQYF. The CDR3 nucleotides read TGTGCCAGCAGTTTCTTTGCGGGAGGGAGTGCGGACGAGCAGTACTTC. The chain recombines TRBV27 with TRBJ2-7, with 9 bases matching TRBD2. The CDR3 consists of 16 residues. Losses at the gene ends were 3 bases for V and 5 bases for J; bases not matched to a gene: 11. Germline V gives CDR1 MNHEY, CDR2 SMNVEV (reference sequence).